Listed below are T cell receptor beta chains from one sample, sequenced in a study of OX40 agonist ivuxolimab in advanced cancers. Method: immunoSEQ multiplex PCR; TCRdb's copy keeps in-frame clones and lacks some. The sample holds about 2,200 clones; about 80% are singletons and the top ten take around 18%. Sequencing used CD4+ or CD8+ T cells sorted from blood, obtained in a trial of the OX40 agonist ivuxolimab. The receptor source for this set is an adult with an advanced solid tumor such as melanoma, head and neck, liver or kidney cancer. Each CDR3 is given with its conserved first and last residue.

J gene: TRBJ2-3; V gene: TRBV7-2; CDR3 length: 17; CDR3 protein: CASSQTSGGPPPDTQYF
J gene: TRBJ2-7; V gene: TRBV5-1; CDR3 length: 14; CDR3 protein: CASSLFRDAYEQYF
J gene: TRBJ2-1; V gene: TRBV7-9; CDR3 length: 13; CDR3 protein: CASSPDSVNEQFF
J gene: TRBJ1-2; V gene: TRBV4-1; CDR3 length: 13; CDR3 protein: CASSQGLSYGYTF
J gene: TRBJ1-2; V gene: TRBV6-5; CDR3 length: 11; CDR3 protein: CASMSRQGYTF
J gene: TRBJ2-3; V gene: TRBV19; CDR3 length: 19; CDR3 protein: CASSAPGTSGGAVEDTQYF
J gene: TRBJ2-2; V gene: TRBV5-4; CDR3 length: 12; CDR3 protein: CASRSYTGELFF
J gene: TRBJ1-1; V gene: TRBV12-1; CDR3 length: 18; CDR3 protein: CASSSPGQGPPLNTEAFF
J gene: TRBJ2-7; V gene: TRBV11-2; CDR3 length: 15; CDR3 protein: CASSLAPDRDHEQYF
J gene: TRBJ1-1; V gene: TRBV11-2; CDR3 length: 14; CDR3 protein: CASSERTDNTEAFF
J gene: TRBJ1-1; V gene: TRBV30; CDR3 length: 12; CDR3 protein: CAWRQGLTEAFF
J gene: TRBJ2-2; V gene: TRBV7-9; CDR3 length: 17; CDR3 protein: CASSSPSRGALAGELFF
J gene: TRBJ1-2; V gene: TRBV27; CDR3 length: 16; CDR3 protein: CASSADSGPSNYGYTF
J gene: TRBJ2-7; V gene: TRBV12-5; CDR3 length: 11; CDR3 protein: CASGASYEQYF
J gene: TRBJ1-4; V gene: TRBV29-1; CDR3 length: 12; CDR3 protein: CSVETGEEKLFF
J gene: TRBJ2-1; V gene: TRBV10-3; CDR3 length: 16; CDR3 protein: CAISESMAGQFNEQFF
J gene: TRBJ2-3; V gene: TRBV6-1; CDR3 length: 16; CDR3 protein: CASSEGLAGSTDTQYF
J gene: TRBJ2-7; V gene: TRBV6-5; CDR3 length: 15; CDR3 protein: CASSYGLAGNYEQYF
J gene: TRBJ2-7; V gene: TRBV4-1; CDR3 length: 14; CDR3 protein: CASSQLDGAYEQYF
J gene: TRBJ2-2; V gene: TRBV7-9; CDR3 length: 15; CDR3 protein: CASSSQGRYGGELFF
J gene: TRBJ2-6; V gene: TRBV7-9; CDR3 length: 18; CDR3 protein: CASSLLDSGSSGANVLTF
J gene: TRBJ1-2; V gene: TRBV29-1; CDR3 length: 13; CDR3 protein: CSVEDRELGGYTF
J gene: TRBJ1-1; V gene: TRBV10-1; CDR3 length: 16; CDR3 protein: CASSKNRGKRNTEAFF
J gene: TRBJ1-5; V gene: TRBV6-1; CDR3 length: 12; CDR3 protein: CASRTGNQPQHF
J gene: TRBJ2-5; V gene: TRBV6-6; CDR3 length: 15; CDR3 protein: CASSYSRDMVGTQYF
J gene: TRBJ2-5; V gene: TRBV6-5; CDR3 length: 12; CDR3 protein: CASGTALETQYF
J gene: TRBJ2-1; V gene: TRBV11-2; CDR3 length: 15; CDR3 protein: CASSLAATTYNEQFF
J gene: TRBJ2-1; V gene: TRBV27; CDR3 length: 12; CDR3 protein: CASNRVGGEQFF
J gene: TRBJ1-4; V gene: TRBV4-1; CDR3 length: 13; CDR3 protein: CASSLTPLEKLFF
J gene: TRBJ2-7; V gene: TRBV2; CDR3 length: 14; CDR3 protein: CASSVGGGLYEQYF
J gene: TRBJ1-1; V gene: TRBV14; CDR3 length: 12; CDR3 protein: CASSQVWTEAFF
J gene: TRBJ1-2; V gene: TRBV9; CDR3 length: 12; CDR3 protein: CASSVGGLGYTF
J gene: TRBJ2-7; V gene: TRBV7-2; CDR3 length: 13; CDR3 protein: CASSRTPFYEQYF
J gene: TRBJ2-7; V gene: TRBV2; CDR3 length: 14; CDR3 protein: CASSTSGASYEQYF
J gene: TRBJ1-1; V gene: TRBV6-5; CDR3 length: 16; CDR3 protein: CASSYLQGEGNTEAFF
J gene: TRBJ1-2; V gene: TRBV11-3; CDR3 length: 15; CDR3 protein: CASRGGRRVCYGYTF
J gene: TRBJ2-7; V gene: TRBV6-5; CDR3 length: 13; CDR3 protein: CASSPTSYYEQYF
J gene: TRBJ2-1; V gene: TRBV6-4; CDR3 length: 13; CDR3 protein: CASSAGSYNEQFF
J gene: TRBJ2-4; V gene: TRBV29-1; CDR3 length: 17; CDR3 protein: CSVVGGRSAKQENIQYF
J gene: TRBJ1-1; V gene: TRBV6-5; CDR3 length: 14; CDR3 protein: CASSYVGENTEAFF
J gene: TRBJ1-1; V gene: TRBV11-2; CDR3 length: 18; CDR3 protein: CASSPRGGQRLGSPEAFF
J gene: TRBJ2-5; V gene: TRBV2; CDR3 length: 16; CDR3 protein: CASSLIGTGVGETQYF
J gene: TRBJ2-7; V gene: TRBV27; CDR3 length: 21; CDR3 protein: CASSLSPRLAGGPSKLYEQYF
J gene: TRBJ2-1; V gene: TRBV27; CDR3 length: 13; CDR3 protein: CASRGWEYNEQFF
J gene: TRBJ2-6; V gene: TRBV7-2; CDR3 length: 17; CDR3 protein: CASSLRGPSPGANVLTF
J gene: TRBJ2-6; V gene: TRBV7-7; CDR3 length: 17; CDR3 protein: CASSVISPQSRANVLTF
J gene: TRBJ2-1; V gene: TRBV27; CDR3 length: 16; CDR3 protein: CASTPLAGSSYNEQFF
J gene: TRBJ2-7; V gene: TRBV2; CDR3 length: 13; CDR3 protein: CASSGEIKDEQYF
J gene: TRBJ2-1; V gene: TRBV6-6; CDR3 length: 13; CDR3 protein: CASSYERDNEQFF
J gene: TRBJ2-1; V gene: TRBV7-7; CDR3 length: 15; CDR3 protein: CASSRLGQATDEQFF